This T cell receptor (beta chain) was identified in a study of T cells after yellow fever vaccination. Study conclusions and caveats: Abundant clonotypes from the bulk population could have been carried over as contaminants into FACS-sorted repertoires.

The TCR cDNA carried a universal primer site and UMIs from 5'RACE template switching. Each CDR3 protein gets one entry after TCRdb re-called the 5' RACE reads with MiXCR. The sample consists of 100,000 to 150,000 distinct CDR3 sequences, around 15% of them appearing once. Germline V gives CDR1 SQVTM, CDR2 ANQGSEA. The J segment lost 4 bases and the V segment lost 4 bases, leaving 3 bases of the junction unmatched. The CDR3 spans 13 residues. This clonotype was seen a handful of times. The target antigen is unknown. The rearrangement uses TRBV29-1 and TRBJ2-4; 8 bases line up with TRBD2. The sample here was CD8+ T cells sorted from PBMCs, taken 5 days after the yellow fever booster vaccination. The clonotype comes from a man between 18 and 29 years old who received the YFV17D yellow fever vaccine. The CDR3, as DNA: TGCAGCGTTGCCGGCGGGGGGAAAAACATTCAGTACTTC. It yields the protein CSVAGGGKNIQYF.